The 9 T cell receptor beta chains below all came from one sample that was sequenced in a study of T-cell reconstitution after alpha-beta-depleted transplantation in children. Researchers prepared the TCRbeta library using unique molecular identifiers, the study reports. TCRdb fed the PCR reads into MiXCR, producing one record per CDR3 protein. The table lists about 200,000 distinct CDR3 sequences, roughly 6.3% of them singletons, with under 6% in the top ten. The source was PBMCs, collected before TCRalphabeta/CD19-depleted stem cell transplant. Receptor source: a girl under three years old with combined immunodeficiency, due to receive a stem cell transplant.

This clonotype was seen more than once but under ten times. The genes are TRBV27 and TRBJ2-1; 7 nucleotides match TRBD2. The CDR3 consists of 16 residues. Losses at the gene ends were 3 bases for V and 4 bases for J; bases not matched to a gene: 9. The germline V gene has CDR1 MNHEY and CDR2 SMNVEV (reference sequence). The CDR3 spells CASSLSAGTTYNEQFF. CDR3 bases: TGTGCCAGCAGTTTGTCAGCCGGGACTACATACAATGAGCAGTTCTTC.

This clonotype was observed many times. The chain has TRBV4-3 and TRBJ2-7, with TRBD2 matching over 8 bases. The germline V gene has CDR1 LGHNA and CDR2 YSLEER. The CDR3 consists of 17 residues. V lost 3 bases, J lost 0 bases, and 10 bases stayed unmatched. The CDR3 reads CASSQRDALAVSYEQYF. The CDR3 coding sequence is TGCGCCAGCAGCCAGAGGGACGCACTAGCGGTCTCCTACGAGCAGTACTTC.

The sample holds a few counts of this clonotype. This chain joins TRBV6-2 or TRBV6-3 and TRBJ1-5; D not resolved. The CDR3 covers 15 residues. Germline loops: CDR1 MNHEY, CDR2 SVGEGT. The V end lost 2 bases, the J end lost 10 bases, and 18 bases lay between the germline ends. The CDR3 DNA follows: TGTGCCAGCAGTTACGCGTATCACAACCTAGGACCCCAGCATTTT. Translating it yields CASSYAYHNLGPQHF.

This clonotype was counted ten times or more. This chain uses TRBV7-2 with TRBJ2-7; 7 bases are a match to TRBD1. V shed 4 bases and J 5 bases; nucleotides not matched to a gene: 2. Germline V gene sequence: CDR1 SGHTA, CDR2 FQGNSA. The CDR3 is made up of 12 amino acids. This CDR3 is CASSSTGDEQYF. The CDR3 bases are TGTGCCAGCAGCTCCACAGGGGACGAGCAGTACTTC.

This clonotype was recorded a few times. The CDR3 region is CASSFVGGTAETQYF. CDR3 nucleotide sequence: TGTGCCAGCAGTTTTGTCGGGGGAACTGCAGAGACCCAGTACTTC. J is TRBJ2-5 and V is TRBV12-3 or TRBV12-4, with D possibly matching TRBD2 (6 bases). The CDR3 is made up of 15 amino acids. V dropped 3 bases and J dropped 4 bases, with 15 bases sitting between them.

This clonotype was seen at least ten times. The chain has TRBV9 and TRBJ1-6, with TRBD1 as a possible D gene (5 bases). Trimming cost V 0 bases and J 0 bases, with 7 bases left between them. The length of the CDR3 is 16 residues. Germline V CDR1 and CDR2: SGDLS, YYNGEE. CDR3 coding DNA: TGTGCCAGCAGCGTAGGACAGAGCTCCTATAATTCACCCCTCCACTTT. It encodes CASSVGQSSYNSPLHF.

In its sample, this clonotype was seen a few times. The genes are TRBV7-2 and TRBJ1-2; D call uncertain. The CDR3 totals 11 residues. Germline V gives CDR1 SGHTA, CDR2 FQGNSA. Trimming removed 3 bases from V and 5 bases from J, with 4 bases in between. This chain's CDR3 is CASSFTYGYTF. As DNA, the CDR3 is TGTGCCAGCAGCTTTACGTATGGCTACACCTTC. The full variable domain, in which reference TRBV7-2 and TRBJ1-2 provide the parts outside the CDR3, is GAGVSQSPSNKVTEKGKDVELRCDPISGHTALYWYRQSLGQGLEFLIYFQGNSAPDKSGLPSDRFSAERTGGSVSTLTIQRTQQEDSAVYLCASSFTYGYTFGSGTRLTVV.

This clonotype was observed a few times. The chain is built from TRBV9 and TRBJ2-1; D not certain. This CDR3 spans 17 amino acids. V gave up 3 bases and J gave up 3 bases, with 19 bases separating them. In germline, CDR1 is SGDLS, CDR2 YYNGEE. The chain's CDR3 is CASSGSIAPRYYNEQFF. The CDR3 coding sequence is TGTGCCAGCAGCGGGTCGATAGCCCCTCGTTACTACAATGAGCAGTTCTTC. Full variable domain (missing parts from reference TRBV9 and TRBJ2-1): DSGVTQTPKHLITATGQRVTLRCSPRSGDLSVYWYQQSLDQGLQFLIQYYNGEERAKGNILERFSAQQFPDLHSELNLSSLELGDSALYFCASSGSIAPRYYNEQFFGPGTRLTVL.

This clonotype came up a few times. In nucleotides, the CDR3 is TGCAGTGCTAGAGATCCCTTACAGGGTCGAGAGACCCAGTACTTC. Protein product: CSARDPLQGRETQYF. This chain links TRBV20-1 with TRBJ2-5; the D gene is possibly TRBD1 (6 bases). Trimming cost V 0 bases and J 4 bases, with 15 bases left between them. This CDR3 is built from 15 residues. CDR1 is DFQATT and CDR2 is SNEGSKA in the germline V gene (reference sequence).